This is a list of T cell receptor beta chains from one sample in a study of CD8 T cells in ankylosing spondylitis. MiXCR was run by TCRdb on the 5' RACE reads, yielding one entry per CDR3 protein. The table includes a few hundred thousand distinct CDR3 sequences, 8% detected once. The specimen was blood, either unsorted or a sorted T cell fraction (not recorded which). The receptor set was obtained from a male donor with ankylosing spondylitis. The CDR3 runs from the conserved cysteine through the conserved F or W. D genes are given only for firm matches. Size tells how often a clone was seen (once, few, many) or the class of an expanded clone, and some rows leave it out.

CDR3	DNA	length	size	J	V	D
CSVEAYRDTEAFF	TGCAGCGTTGAAGCCTACAGGGACACTGAAGCTTTCTTT	13	.	TRBJ1-1	TRBV29-1	.
CASNPGGANTGELFF	TGTGCCAGCAATCCGGGGGGCGCGAACACCGGGGAGCTGTTTTTT	15	few	TRBJ2-2	TRBV7-8	.
CASSPTGQLYEQYF	TGTGCCAGCAGCCCCACGGGACAGCTATACGAGCAGTACTTC	14	.	TRBJ2-7	TRBV13	TRBD1
CASRPDGKNSPLHF	TGCGCCAGCAGGCCGGACGGGAAAAATTCACCCCTCCACTTT	14	few	TRBJ1-6	TRBV5-1	.
CASSEAGTAYNQPQHF	TGTGCCAGCAGTGAAGCCGGGACAGCGTACAATCAGCCCCAGCATTTT	16	many	TRBJ1-5	TRBV25-1	TRBD1
CASSIGGRARETQYF	TGTGCCAGTAGTATCGGCGGGAGGGCCAGGGAGACCCAGTACTTC	15	.	TRBJ2-5	TRBV19	TRBD2
CASSSIQGRGGNEQFF	TGTGCCAGCAGTTCTATACAGGGTCGGGGTGGCAATGAGCAGTTCTTC	16	few	TRBJ2-1	TRBV27	.
CASSRDRGRRNEQFF	TGTGCCAGCAGCCGCGACAGGGGGCGAAGGAATGAGCAGTTCTTC	15	many	TRBJ2-1	TRBV7-2	TRBD1
CAISLGQGEVTGELFF	TGTGCCATCAGCCTAGGACAGGGGGAGGTCACCGGGGAGCTGTTTTTT	16	many	TRBJ2-2	TRBV10-3	TRBD1
CASSPSSDEQFF	TGTGCCAGCTCACCTTCTAGCGATGAGCAGTTCTTC	12	few	TRBJ2-1	TRBV18	.
CASSLATGEFHEQYF	TGTGCCAGCAGCTTAGCGACGGGAGAATTCCACGAGCAGTACTTC	15	.	TRBJ2-7	TRBV7-8	.
CATSRGSGTLYEQYF	TGTGCCACCAGCAGGGGTAGCGGGACCCTCTACGAGCAGTACTTC	15	.	TRBJ2-7	TRBV15	TRBD2
CASTLSVGAYNEQFF	TGCGCCAGCACCTTATCCGTGGGAGCCTACAATGAGCAGTTCTTC	15	.	TRBJ2-1	TRBV5-1	.
CASSQRGTSGSNEQFF	TGCGCCAGCAGCCAGCGCGGGACTAGCGGGAGCAATGAGCAGTTCTTC	16	.	TRBJ2-1	TRBV4-1	TRBD2
CASTRRDADEQFF	TGTGCCAGTACCCGGCGGGATGCTGATGAGCAGTTCTTC	13	.	TRBJ2-1	TRBV19	.
CASSSLPRDEQYF	TGTGCCAGCAGCTCCCTCCCGAGGGACGAGCAGTACTTC	13	few	TRBJ2-7	TRBV5-6	.
CASRKLQGQPNYGYTF	TGCGCCAGCAGAAAGCTACAGGGCCAACCTAACTATGGCTACACCTTC	16	.	TRBJ1-2	TRBV4-1	.
CASSLTLAKNIQYF	TGTGCCAGCAGCCTGACGCTAGCCAAAAACATTCAGTACTTC	14	.	TRBJ2-4	TRBV14	.
CASSLGGGSNQPQHF	TGTGCCAGCAGCTTAGGAGGGGGATCAAATCAGCCCCAGCATTTT	15	many	TRBJ1-5	TRBV7-6	.
CASSQGQPPYNEQFF	TGTGCCAGCAGCCAAGGCCAACCCCCATACAATGAGCAGTTCTTC	15	once	TRBJ2-1	TRBV4-2	.
CSAASGTWNNEQFF	TGCAGTGCTGCTAGCGGTACCTGGAACAATGAGCAGTTCTTC	14	.	TRBJ2-1	TRBV20-1	TRBD2
CASSVEGVDNSPLHF	TGTGCCAGCAGCGTAGAGGGGGTGGATAATTCACCCCTCCACTTT	15	.	TRBJ1-6	TRBV11-2	.
CASSRQGLTYEQYF	TGTGCCAGCAGTCGACAGGGCCTTACCTACGAGCAGTACTTC	14	.	TRBJ2-7	TRBV28	TRBD1
CASSWTGGVTIYF	TGTGCCAGCAGCTGGACAGGGGGGGTCACCATATATTTT	13	few	TRBJ1-3	TRBV5-6	TRBD1
CASTSTSGRAAYNEQFF	TGCGCCAGCACCTCAACTAGCGGGAGGGCCGCCTACAATGAGCAGTTCTTC	17	.	TRBJ2-1	TRBV10-2	TRBD2
CASSEAKNTGELFF	TGTGCCAGCAGTGAAGCGAAGAACACCGGGGAGCTGTTTTTT	14	few	TRBJ2-2	TRBV2	.
CSASLRGGASTDTQYF	TGCAGTGCTAGTCTGCGGGGCGGAGCAAGCACAGATACGCAGTATTTT	16	.	TRBJ2-3	TRBV20-1	.
CASSEASSQPQHF	TGTGCCAGCAGTGAAGCCTCGAGTCAGCCCCAGCATTTT	13	many	TRBJ1-5	TRBV2	.
CASSPETGPLAYEQYF	TGTGCCAGCTCACCAGAAACAGGTCCCCTTGCCTACGAGCAGTACTTC	16	.	TRBJ2-7	TRBV18	.
CASSLRAQGNTEAFF	TGTGCCAGCAGTTTAAGGGCCCAGGGGAACACTGAAGCTTTCTTT	15	few	TRBJ1-1	TRBV28	.
CSVTLAGGETQYF	TGCAGCGTTACCCTAGCGGGTGGGGAGACCCAGTACTTC	13	many	TRBJ2-5	TRBV29-1	TRBD2
CASSFGVAGIQETQYF	TGCGCCAGCAGCTTTGGGGTAGCGGGGATCCAAGAGACCCAGTACTTC	16	.	TRBJ2-5	TRBV5-1	TRBD2
CASSRGSNQPQHF	TGTGCCAGCTCCAGGGGGAGCAATCAGCCCCAGCATTTT	13	many	TRBJ1-5	TRBV6-1	TRBD1
CSVELAGEDEQYF	TGCAGCGTTGAACTGGCAGGGGAGGACGAGCAGTACTTC	13	many	TRBJ2-7	TRBV29-1	.
CASSPLRTLANEQFF	TGCGCCAGCAGCCCACTTAGGACCCTAGCGAATGAGCAGTTCTTC	15	.	TRBJ2-1	TRBV4-1	.
CASSLSLGGYVDTQYF	TGTGCCAGCAGTTTATCTCTGGGAGGATACGTAGATACGCAGTATTTT	16	.	TRBJ2-3	TRBV27	.
CASSLGQDFDEQYF	TGTGCCAGCAGCCTCGGACAGGATTTTGACGAGCAGTACTTC	14	many	TRBJ2-7	TRBV7-9	TRBD1
CASSMGRSSYNEQFF	TGTGCCAGCAGCATGGGCCGGAGCTCCTACAATGAGCAGTTCTTC	15	many	TRBJ2-1	TRBV5-5	.
CASSVASGSINEQFF	TGTGCCAGCAGCGTAGCTAGCGGGTCTATCAATGAGCAGTTCTTC	15	few	TRBJ2-1	TRBV9	TRBD2
CASSRFEQGTGQPQHF	TGCGCCAGCAGCCGATTCGAACAGGGAACGGGTCAGCCCCAGCATTTT	16	many	TRBJ1-5	TRBV4-1	.
CASSLGQGSTYEQYF	TGTGCCAGCAGTTTGGGACAGGGTTCAACCTACGAGCAGTACTTC	15	few	TRBJ2-7	TRBV5-5	TRBD1
CASSFNRGRFGEQYF	TGTGCCAGCAGTTTCAACCGCGGGAGGTTCGGAGAGCAGTACTTC	15	few	TRBJ2-7	TRBV28	TRBD2
CASSLAGPEGFF	TGCGCCAGCAGCTTGGCGGGCCCCGAAGGGTTCTTC	12	.	TRBJ2-1	TRBV5-1	.
CASSLRGSYNSPLHF	TGTGCCAGCAGCCTTCGGGGCTCCTATAATTCACCCCTCCACTTT	15	.	TRBJ1-6	TRBV6-1	.
CAISESQPYGYTF	TGTGCCATCAGTGAGTCCCAGCCCTATGGCTACACCTTC	13	many	TRBJ1-2	TRBV10-3	.
CSATGGGTGELFF	TGCAGTGCTACCGGGGGCGGCACCGGGGAGCTGTTTTTT	13	few	TRBJ2-2	TRBV20-1	.
CSARQGEGYGYTF	TGCAGTGCTAGACAGGGGGAAGGGTATGGCTACACCTTC	13	few	TRBJ1-2	TRBV20-1	TRBD1
CASSLFEPGQGADEQYF	TGTGCCAGCAGCCTATTCGAGCCGGGACAGGGGGCCGACGAGCAGTACTTC	17	.	TRBJ2-7	TRBV11-2	TRBD1
CASSLESNIQYF	TGCGCCAGCAGCTTGGAGTCCAATATCCAGTATTTT	12	few	TRBJ2-3	TRBV5-1	.
CASSLGPAGRDTTPYEQYF	TGCGCCAGCAGCTTGGGCCCCGCAGGCCGGGACACGACCCCCTACGAGCAGTACTTC	19	few	TRBJ2-7	TRBV5-1	.
CASSLSGRIRESQYF	TGTGCCAGCAGTTTATCGGGTAGGATCAGGGAATCGCAGTACTTC	15	once	TRBJ2-7	TRBV27	.
CASSAPPSYNEQFF	TGCGCCAGCAGCGCCCCCCCTTCCTACAATGAGCAGTTCTTC	14	.	TRBJ2-1	TRBV5-1	.
CASSLDIAGGRRNEQFF	TGTGCCAGCAGCTTAGACATTGCAGGGGGTCGGAGAAATGAGCAGTTCTTC	17	.	TRBJ2-1	TRBV11-2	TRBD1
CASSRLGQGPTGANVLTF	TGTGCCAGCAGCCGCCTAGGACAGGGACCTACTGGGGCCAACGTCCTGACTTTC	18	few	TRBJ2-6	TRBV3-1	TRBD1
CASNPRTSWSYNEQFF	TGTGCCAGCAACCCCAGGACCTCCTGGTCCTACAATGAGCAGTTCTTC	16	few	TRBJ2-1	TRBV12-3/TRBV12-4	.